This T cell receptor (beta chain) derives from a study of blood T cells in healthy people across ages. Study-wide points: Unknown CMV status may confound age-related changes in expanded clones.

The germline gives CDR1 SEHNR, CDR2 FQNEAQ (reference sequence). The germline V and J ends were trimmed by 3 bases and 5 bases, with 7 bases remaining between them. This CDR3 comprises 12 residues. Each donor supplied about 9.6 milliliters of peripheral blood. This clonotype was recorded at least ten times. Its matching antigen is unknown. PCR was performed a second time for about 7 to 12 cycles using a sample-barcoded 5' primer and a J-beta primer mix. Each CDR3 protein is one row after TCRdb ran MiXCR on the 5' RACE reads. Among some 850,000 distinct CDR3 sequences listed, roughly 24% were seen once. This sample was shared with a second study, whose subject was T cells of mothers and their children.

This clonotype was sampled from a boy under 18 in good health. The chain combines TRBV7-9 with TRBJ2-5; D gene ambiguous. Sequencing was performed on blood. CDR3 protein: CASSFTRETQYF. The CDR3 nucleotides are TGTGCCAGCAGCTTTACCCGGGAGACCCAGTACTTC.